Shown below are 24 T cell receptor beta chains from a single sample sequenced in a study of shared clonotypes between healthy human individuals. Method: immunoSEQ multiplex PCR; TCRdb's copy keeps in-frame clones and lacks some. Of approximately 88,000 clones in the sample, 68% were seen once. Sequenced material: memory CD8+ T cells sorted from blood. Noted subset: CD45RO+ cells pooled with CCR7-negative TemRA cells. The receptors originated from a young man in good health.

V gene TRBV2 combines with J gene TRBJ2-7, with D maybe TRBD2 (6 bases). The CDR3 totals 12 residues. Germline CDR1 reads SNHLY; CDR2 reads FYNNEI. The V end lost 8 bases, the J end lost 2 bases, and 10 bases lay between the germline ends. The CDR3 sequence is CASDGGAYEQYF. In DNA, the CDR3 is TGTGCCAGCGATGGCGGGGCCTACGAGCAGTACTTC.

The rearrangement links TRBV27 to TRBJ2-7; D is unresolved. Germline V CDR1 and CDR2: MNHEY, SMNVEV (reference sequence). The CDR3 runs 14 residues. Trimming pared 5 bases from V and 0 bases from J, leaving 11 bases between. The CDR3 region is CASSPRYNSYEQYF. In DNA, the CDR3 is TGTGCCAGCAGTCCCCGCTACAACTCCTACGAGCAGTACTTC.

By share of the sample, this clone is medium-sized. V is TRBV9 and J is TRBJ2-1; D gene ambiguous. CDR3 length equals 13 residues. Looked up from germline, CDR1 is SGDLS and CDR2 is YYNGEE. Trimming took 4 bases from V and 5 from J, leaving 10 bases between them. CDR3 nucleotides: TGTGCCAGCAGCCCGGACGGCCACAATGAGCAGTTCTTC. It specifies CASSPDGHNEQFF.

J is TRBJ1-4 and V is TRBV18; no definite D call. This CDR3 contains 14 residues. Trimming took off 3 bases at V and 5 bases at J, with 10 bases between the two ends. From germline, CDR1 is KGHSH and CDR2 LQKENI. The CDR3 here is CASSPAALNEKLFF. The CDR3 DNA is TGTGCCAGCTCACCGGCGGCCCTAAATGAAAAACTGTTTTTT. Variable domain in full (rest from reference TRBV18 and TRBJ1-4): NAGVMQNPRHLVRRRGQEARLRCSPMKGHSHVYWYRQLPEEGLKFMVYLQKENIIDESGMPKERFSAEFPKEGPSILRIQQVVRGDSAAYFCASSPAALNEKLFFGSGTQLSVL.

This clone has a count of ten or more. J is TRBJ1-2 and V is TRBV10-3, with D unresolved. V lost 6 bases, J lost 4 bases, and 9 bases lay in between. The CDR3 spans 12 residues. Germline CDR1 is ENHRY and CDR2 is SYGVKD. The CDR3 coding sequence is TGTGCCATCAGGGACTCAGGCTATGGCTACACCTTC. Translation gives CAIRDSGYGYTF.

The count of this clone is one. The chain carries TRBV7-9 and TRBJ2-7; D remains ambiguous. V shed 2 bases and J shed 4 bases, with 3 bases lying between them. Germline CDR1 and CDR2: SEHNR and FQNEAQ (reference sequence). This CDR3 has 11 residues. The CDR3 bases are TGTGCCAGCAGCTTATATTACGAGCAGTACTTC. Its translation: CASSLYYEQYF.

This chain connects TRBV20-1 to TRBJ1-1; a possible D gene is TRBD1 (5 bases). Looked up from germline, CDR1 is DFQATT and CDR2 is SNEGSKA (reference sequence). The CDR3 has 11 residues. Between the trimmed V and J ends, which lost 7 bases and 7 bases, there was a span of 13 bases. As DNA, the CDR3 is TGCAGTGGTGGGGACGTTTATGAAGCTTTCTTT. Translating gives CSGGDVYEAFF.

V usage is TRBV29-1 and J usage is TRBJ1-2; no firm D call. The CDR3 runs 12 residues. Per germline, CDR1 SQVTM and CDR2 ANQGSEA. V lost 4 bases to trimming and J lost 3 bases, with 9 bases between them. In DNA form, the CDR3 reads TGCAGCGTTGTCACAGCTTACTATGGCTACACCTTC. This encodes CSVVTAYYGYTF.

In this sample, this clone turned up a few times. The CDR3 here is CASSEYEGRGANVLTF. CDR3 coding DNA: TGTGCCAGCAGTGAATATGAGGGAAGAGGTGCCAACGTCCTGACTTTC. The chain uses TRBV6-1 and TRBJ2-6; a possible D gene is TRBD2 (5 bases). The germline V gene has CDR1 MNHNS and CDR2 SASEGT. This CDR3 contains 16 residues. V was trimmed by 2 bases and J by 7 bases, leaving 15 bases between them.

The V and J genes are TRBV2 and TRBJ2-7; D not certain. V lost 11 bases, J lost 0 bases, and 14 bases lay in between. Germline CDR1 is SNHLY and CDR2 is FYNNEI. CDR3 size: 13 residues. DNA of the CDR3: TGTGCCCTCGCTCGGGTAAGCTCCTACGAGCAGTACTTC. Its protein product is CALARVSSYEQYF.

The rearrangement uses TRBV28 and TRBJ2-5; the D gene could be TRBD1 or TRBD2 (7 bases each). Between the trimmed V and J ends, which lost 6 bases and 2 bases, there was a span of 13 bases. The germline gives CDR1 MDHEN, CDR2 SYDVKM. The CDR3 has 14 residues. The CDR3 nucleotides read TGTGCCAGCAGACCAGGGGGGGTACAAGAGACCCAGTACTTC. This sequence encodes CASRPGGVQETQYF.

This clone came up many times. The V and J genes are TRBV11-2 and TRBJ2-7; D call uncertain. Germline assignment: CDR1 SGHAT and CDR2 FQNNGV. V was pared by 3 bases and J by 3 bases, with 9 bases between. CDR3 length equals 13 residues. CDR3: CASSFGSNYEQYF. The CDR3 DNA follows: TGTGCCAGCAGCTTTGGTTCAAACTACGAGCAGTACTTC.

The chain employs TRBV27 and TRBJ2-7; D unresolved. Trimming cost V 2 bases and J 4 bases, with 9 bases left between them. There are 13 residues in the CDR3. The V gene's germline CDR1 is MNHEY and CDR2 SMNVEV (reference sequence). CDR3 bases: TGTGCCAGCAGTTTAAAGATGGAGTACGAGCAGTACTTC. Translation gives CASSLKMEYEQYF.

The genes are TRBV9 and TRBJ2-7; no definite D call. This CDR3 region has 14 residues. V lost 0 bases and J 4 bases, leaving 11 bases between the germline ends. CDR1 and CDR2 from the germline V gene are SGDLS and YYNGEE. CDR3 in DNA: TGTGCCAGCAGCGTAGAGGGTAGTAATTACGAGCAGTACTTC. It translates to CASSVEGSNYEQYF.

The rearrangement uses TRBV7-8 and TRBJ1-1; D gene unclear. V lost 2 bases and J lost 0, with 10 bases in between. The CDR3 consists of 15 residues. Germline lookup yields CDR1 SGHVS and CDR2 FQNEAQ. CDR3 DNA sequence: TGTGCCAGCAGCTTATGGCAGACTATGAACACTGAAGCTTTCTTT. Residues: CASSLWQTMNTEAFF.

The V gene is TRBV5-1, the J gene TRBJ2-5; D is possibly TRBD2 (5 bases). This CDR3 is 17 amino acids long. V was shortened by 4 bases and J by 1 base, with 20 bases between the two germline ends. CDR1 and CDR2 from the germline V gene are SGHRS and YFSETQ. The CDR3, as DNA: TGCGCCAGCAGCCCGCCCCCCCGGAGCGGTCCCCAAGAGACCCAGTACTTC. This translates into CASSPPPRSGPQETQYF.

In this sample, this clone turned up a few times. The V gene is TRBV28, the J gene TRBJ1-1; no clear D gene. Per germline, CDR1 MDHEN and CDR2 SYDVKM. This CDR3 is 13 amino acids long. The ends were cut back, 2 bases at V and 4 bases at J, with 8 bases in the middle. The CDR3 is CASSLVALTEAFF. CDR3 nucleotide sequence: TGTGCCAGCAGTTTAGTCGCGCTCACTGAAGCTTTCTTT.

The chain employs TRBV28 and TRBJ2-7, with TRBD1 matching over 8 bases. The CDR3 is made up of 14 amino acids. Germline CDR1 MDHEN, CDR2 SYDVKM. The V and J ends lost 7 bases and 5 bases, in that order; junction bases with no gene match: 10. The CDR3 nucleotides are TGTGCCAGCACCCATCCCAGGGGGCTCAACGAGCAGTACTTC. It translates to CASTHPRGLNEQYF.

The rearrangement joins TRBV7-3 to TRBJ2-6; D is possibly TRBD2 (5 bases). Per germline, CDR1 SGHTA and CDR2 FQGTGA. With 4 bases removed from V and 4 bases from J, the gap between germline ends came to 11 bases. The CDR3 contains 15 residues. The CDR3 DNA reads TGTGCCAGCAGCTCCCGAGGGCGCGGGGCCAACGTCCTGACTTTC. It specifies CASSSRGRGANVLTF.

In its sample, this clone was seen a few times. The chain combines TRBV4-3 with TRBJ2-7, with D maybe TRBD1 (5 bases). Germline lookup yields CDR1 LGHNA and CDR2 YSLEER. V was trimmed by 0 bases and J by 6 bases, leaving 12 bases between them. CDR3 length: 14 residues. This CDR3 reads CASSQDGMGLEQYF. CDR3 DNA: TGCGCCAGCAGCCAAGATGGCATGGGGCTCGAGCAGTACTTC.

CDR3 coding DNA: TGTGCCAGCAGCTCGGGACAGGGTACAGATACGCAGTATTTT. As protein: CASSSGQGTDTQYF. The V gene is TRBV7-6, the J gene TRBJ2-3; 9 bases align to TRBD1. This CDR3 comprises 14 residues. Looked up from germline, CDR1 is SGHVS and CDR2 is FNYEAQ. The V gene end was trimmed by 4 bases and the J gene end by 3 bases; junction bases not matched to a gene: 2.

This chain uses TRBV27 with TRBJ2-1, with a weak D call TRBD2 (5 bases). Germline V gives CDR1 MNHEY, CDR2 SMNVEV (reference sequence). The CDR3 runs to 15 residues. Trimming took off 3 bases at V and 4 bases at J, with 13 bases between the two ends. The CDR3 coding sequence is TGTGCCAGCAGTTTTATAGGAGGATGGTACAATGAGCAGTTCTTC. It specifies CASSFIGGWYNEQFF.

V usage is TRBV14 and J usage is TRBJ2-6, with D possibly matching TRBD1 (6 bases). Germline V gene sequence: CDR1 SGHDN, CDR2 FVKESK. The V end was cut by 3 bases, the J end by 4 bases, with 13 bases between. The CDR3 is made up of 16 amino acids. Written as DNA, the CDR3 is TGTGCCAGCAGCCATTCCAGGGGATTCGGGGCCAACGTCCTGACTTTC. Translation: CASSHSRGFGANVLTF.

This chain links TRBV19 with TRBJ2-3, with 7 bases identical to TRBD2. CDR1 and CDR2 from the germline V gene are LNHDA and SQIVND (reference sequence). The length of the CDR3 is 16 residues. V trimming: 1 base; J trimming: 4 bases; junction bases outside the gene matches: 8. The CDR3 region is CASSIVTSDFADTQYF. The CDR3 DNA reads TGTGCCAGTAGTATAGTCACTAGCGATTTCGCAGATACGCAGTATTTT. The variable domain in full, completed from reference TRBV19 and TRBJ2-3, reads DGGITQSPKYLFRKEGQNVTLSCEQNLNHDAMYWYRQDPGQGLRLIYYSQIVNDFQKGDIAEGYSVSREKKESFPLTVTSAQKNPTAFYLCASSIVTSDFADTQYFGPGTRLTVL.